One sample yielded the 10 T cell receptor beta chains listed below, sequenced in a study of T cell repertoires in cytomegalovirus infection. Using its own MiXCR run on the reads, TCRdb lists one record per CDR3 protein. There are some 400,000 distinct CDR3 sequences in the sample; over 15% occur only once, and about 10% lies in the top ten. The sequenced sample consisted of PBMCs. The source is a human donor in good health (CMV status not recorded). Some clones in this sample may be carry-over from other donors' samples.

The V gene is TRBV15, the J gene TRBJ1-1, with D tentatively TRBD1 (5 bases). V was shortened by 1 base and J by 5 bases, with 17 bases between the two germline ends. The CDR3 has 16 residues. Germline V gene data show CDR1 as LNHNV and CDR2 as YYDKDF (reference sequence). CDR3 sequence reads: CATSRGGGLSVTEAFF. The DNA of the CDR3 is TGTGCCACCAGCAGAGGGGGGGGACTATCCGTAACTGAAGCTTTCTTT.

This clonotype was found many times. This CDR3 reads CASSQGGPYNEQFF. The CDR3 DNA follows: TGCGCCAGCAGCCAAGGGGGTCCCTACAATGAGCAGTTCTTC. The V call is TRBV5-1, the J call TRBJ2-1, with D maybe TRBD1 (6 bases). The ends were cut back, 4 bases at V and 2 bases at J, with 10 bases in the middle. The CDR3 is 14 residues long. Germline assignment: CDR1 SGHRS and CDR2 YFSETQ.

V is TRBV20-1 and J is TRBJ2-2; 13 bases map to TRBD2. V shed 3 bases and J 10 bases; nucleotides not matched to a gene: 8. CDR1 DFQATT and CDR2 SNEGSKA come from the germline V gene (reference sequence). The CDR3 runs to 15 residues. This CDR3 is CSARETSGGAEELFF. CDR3 DNA: TGCAGTGCTAGGGAAACTAGCGGGGGGGCCGAGGAGCTGTTTTTT.

At least ten counts were recorded for this clonotype. The chain is built from TRBV20-1 and TRBJ1-1; TRBD1 might be the D (5 bases). The CDR3 loop spans 16 amino acids. The germline V gene encodes CDR1 DFQATT and CDR2 SNEGSKA (reference sequence). V was pared by 6 bases and J by 0 bases, with 20 bases between. Here the CDR3 reads CSALVGTRMMNTEAFF. CDR3 DNA sequence: TGCAGTGCCCTCGTCGGGACTAGGATGATGAACACTGAAGCTTTCTTT.

The chain employs TRBV6-2 or TRBV6-3 and TRBJ2-5, with 12 bases that match TRBD2. Germline V gives CDR1 MNHEY, CDR2 SVGEGT. With V trimmed by 0 bases and J by 2 bases, 7 bases remained unmatched. There are 18 residues in the CDR3. CDR3 loop: CASSYSNGLAGPQETQYF. As DNA, the CDR3 is TGTGCCAGCAGTTACTCGAACGGACTAGCGGGGCCACAAGAGACCCAGTACTTC.

In its sample, this clonotype was seen a few times. This chain links TRBV7-2 with TRBJ1-1; D gene uncertain. V was trimmed by 5 bases and J by 1 base, leaving 14 bases between them. The CDR3 contains 15 residues. Germline V CDR1 and CDR2: SGHTA, FQGNSA. The CDR3 is CASSPGAGKNTEAFF. Written as DNA, the CDR3 is TGTGCCAGCAGCCCCGGTGCGGGTAAGAACACTGAAGCTTTCTTT.

This clonotype was seen a few times. This chain uses TRBV28 with TRBJ2-1, with D uncertain. The V end lost 4 bases, the J end lost 0 bases, and 7 bases lay between the germline ends. In germline, CDR1 is MDHEN, CDR2 SYDVKM. This CDR3 is 14 amino acids long. DNA of the CDR3: TGTGCCAGCAGTTACCGGAGCTCCTACAATGAGCAGTTCTTC. It translates to CASSYRSSYNEQFF.

Written as DNA, the CDR3 is TGTGCCAGCAGCACCTGGACTAGCGACGCCTACGAGCAGTACTTC. Amino acids: CASSTWTSDAYEQYF. The rearrangement uses TRBV11-2 and TRBJ2-7, with 9 nucleotides matching TRBD2. The CDR3 is made up of 15 amino acids. The germline CDR1 and CDR2 sequences are SGHAT and FQNNGV. Trimming cost V 5 bases and J 2 bases; bases outside gene matches: 7.

In its sample, this clonotype was seen a few times. The chain employs TRBV10-3 and TRBJ2-5, with D unclear. V shed 5 bases and J shed 0 bases, with 7 bases lying between them. Germline V lookup: CDR1 ENHRY, CDR2 SYGVKD. The CDR3 totals 13 residues. The CDR3 is CAISPLDQETQYF. Here the CDR3 DNA reads TGTGCCATCAGTCCATTGGACCAAGAGACCCAGTACTTC.

The chain employs TRBV4-2 and TRBJ1-1, with D perhaps TRBD1 (6 bases). The CDR3 sequence is 13 residues long. V gave up 0 bases and J gave up 10 bases, with 12 bases separating them. Per germline, CDR1 LGHNA and CDR2 YNFKEQ. The CDR3 coding sequence is TGTGCCAGCAGCCAAGATAAGGGGGGGGGAGCTTTCTTT. Its translation: CASSQDKGGGAFF.